Below are 12 T cell receptor beta chains sequenced from a single sample in a study of blood T cell repertoires in COVID-19 (dated by TCRdb to between 2020 and 2021). The library was produced with the immunoSEQ multiplex PCR assay. Sourced from immuneACCESS, this table was stored by TCRdb with only in-frame sequences that have V and J called. A share of the clones is absent; for the studies checked, an unresolved V gene accounts for under half, and the remainder has no known explanation. The sample yields 300,000 to 350,000 clones; approximately 86% were counted once. The ten largest clones take up around 8.9% of the sample. Sequencing input: peripheral blood. Every receptor here comes from a man aged 25-45 years with COVID-19, enrolled during active disease.

The chain combines TRBV27 with TRBJ2-7, with 8 bases identical to TRBD1. Germline V CDR1 and CDR2: MNHEY, SMNVEV (reference sequence). The CDR3 length is 15 residues. V was clipped by 1 base and J by 0 bases; unmatched bases: 2. The chain's CDR3 is CASSLFGQGSYEQYF. DNA of the CDR3: TGTGCCAGCAGTTTATTTGGACAGGGCTCCTACGAGCAGTACTTC.

The chain employs TRBV19 and TRBJ1-3, with D perhaps matching TRBD1 (6 bases). The germline V gene has CDR1 LNHDA and CDR2 SQIVND (reference sequence). V dropped 7 bases and J dropped 2 bases, with 15 bases sitting between them. The CDR3 is 15 amino acids. CDR3 protein: CASIRGGDAGNTIYF. The CDR3 DNA reads as TGTGCCAGTATAAGGGGGGGCGACGCTGGAAACACCATATATTTT.

The gene calls are TRBV27 and TRBJ2-7, with a possible D match to TRBD1 (5 bases). V lost 5 bases and J lost 7, with 15 bases in between. Germline V gene sequence: CDR1 MNHEY, CDR2 SMNVEV (reference sequence). The CDR3 contains 13 residues. The CDR3 DNA is TGTGCCAGCAGTCCCCCAGGAAAGGGGGAGCAGTACTTC. The encoded protein is CASSPPGKGEQYF.

V and J are TRBV28 and TRBJ1-5, with TRBD1 matching over 7 bases. The V segment lost 5 bases and the J segment 4 bases; nucleotides outside the gene matches: 2. This CDR3 is built from 13 residues. Germline V gene lookup returns CDR1 MDHEN and CDR2 SYDVKM. The DNA for the CDR3 is TGTGCCAGCAGTGAGACAGGGAATCAGCCCCAGCATTTT. It encodes CASSETGNQPQHF.

This chain links TRBV12-5 with TRBJ2-5; TRBD2 might be the D (6 bases). V was trimmed by 1 base and J by 1 base, leaving 13 bases between them. The germline V gene encodes CDR1 LGHNT and CDR2 FRNRAP. CDR3 size: 16 residues. The DNA of the CDR3 is TGTGCTAGTGGTTTGGGGACTGGAGGGTTCCAAGAGACCCAGTACTTC. The encoded protein is CASGLGTGGFQETQYF.

This chain uses TRBV19 with TRBJ2-3; TRBD2 agrees at 8 bases. This CDR3 comprises 14 residues. J was trimmed by 4 bases and V by 6 bases; bases with no gene match: 6. CDR1 is LNHDA, CDR2 SQIVND, per germline (reference sequence). Here the CDR3 reads CASSGSGMADTQYF. The CDR3 region has the DNA TGTGCCAGTAGCGGTAGCGGGATGGCAGATACGCAGTATTTT.

This clone has just one count. The rearrangement links TRBV2 to TRBJ1-2, with D hard to call. The CDR3 length is 15 residues. V was cut by 8 bases and J by 7 bases, with 23 bases left in between. The germline V gene has CDR1 SNHLY and CDR2 FYNNEI. In nucleotides, the CDR3 is TGTGCCAGCGGTACGGGGTTTCGACGAAGCCCTGGCTACACCTTC. Residues: CASGTGFRRSPGYTF.

V usage is TRBV6-2 or TRBV6-3 and J usage is TRBJ2-7; the match to TRBD2 covers 11 bases. The CDR3 spans 14 residues. J was trimmed by 4 bases and V by 2 bases; bases with no gene match: 1. Looked up from germline, CDR1 is MNHEY and CDR2 is SVGEGT. The CDR3 coding sequence is TGTGCCAGCAGTTACGGGACTAGCGGATACGAGCAGTACTTC. Translating it yields CASSYGTSGYEQYF.

This chain joins TRBV19 and TRBJ1-2; a weak D match, TRBD1 (5 bases). Deletions cut 2 bases from V and 3 bases from J, with 7 bases between. In germline, CDR1 is LNHDA, CDR2 SQIVND (reference sequence). This CDR3 has 13 amino acids. The CDR3 coding sequence is TGTGCCAGTAGTATAACGGGGGACTATGGCTACACCTTC. It is translated as CASSITGDYGYTF.

The gene calls are TRBV27 and TRBJ1-5; D might be TRBD1 (5 bases). The CDR3 is made up of 15 amino acids. Trimming took off 6 bases at V and 0 bases at J, with 12 bases between the two ends. Germline V gene sequence: CDR1 MNHEY, CDR2 SMNVEV (reference sequence). The CDR3 sequence: CASSSTESSNQPQHF. For the CDR3, the DNA is TGTGCCAGCAGCTCGACAGAGAGTAGCAATCAGCCCCAGCATTTT.

The J gene is TRBJ2-7, the V gene TRBV6-2 or TRBV6-3, with TRBD1 identical over 9 bases. The CDR3 has 15 residues. The germline gives CDR1 MNHEY, CDR2 SVGEGT. J gave up 2 bases and V 5 bases, and 7 bases lay outside the gene matches. The CDR3 coding sequence is TGTGCCAGCAGTAGAACCCGGGACAGGGCCTACGAGCAGTACTTC. Protein sequence: CASSRTRDRAYEQYF.

The CDR3 sequence is CASNAREGVWGQFF. The CDR3 bases are TGTGCCAGTAATGCGAGGGAAGGCGTCTGGGGGCAGTTCTTC. The gene calls are TRBV19 and TRBJ2-1, with D possibly matching TRBD2 (5 bases). Germline CDR1 reads LNHDA; CDR2 reads SQIVND (reference sequence). This CDR3 contains 14 residues. The V and J ends lost 7 bases and 12 bases respectively, with 22 bases between them.